A selection of T cell receptor beta chains follows, all from one sample in a study of beta chain features in type 1 diabetes. The assay was immunoSEQ multiplex PCR, and TCRdb's table has in-frame clones only and misses some. The sample lists roughly 180,000 clones, around 13% seen once, with roughly 0.56% in the top ten. Material for sequencing was central memory CD4+ T cells from blood. All receptors derive from a woman aged 18-29 years in good health. Both conserved end residues are part of each CDR3.

j_call	cdr3_length	v_call	cdr3_aa
TRBJ2-1	13	TRBV25-1	CASSEASGNEQFF
TRBJ2-1	13	TRBV7-9	CASSLGADVEQFF
TRBJ2-1	12	TRBV19	CASTESGLEQFF
TRBJ1-2	16	TRBV21-1	CASSKDEVDSPYGYTF
TRBJ2-3	13	TRBV7-2	CASSLGEGDTQYF
TRBJ2-1	16	TRBV5-1	CASSLEGQRGVDEQFF
TRBJ2-1	14	TRBV4-3	CASGTGRREGEQFF
TRBJ2-6	15	TRBV5-1	CASSAGDSGANVLTF
TRBJ2-3	16	TRBV9	CASSVVVRAGADTQYF
TRBJ1-4	15	TRBV30	CAWREGGTQTEKLFF
TRBJ2-3	15	TRBV9	CASSVGPGGSDTQYF
TRBJ1-5	16	TRBV18	CASSPGAEGSNQPQHF
TRBJ1-2	14	TRBV2	CASSEQGTNYGYTF
TRBJ2-2	16	TRBV5-4	CASSPTGGVTTGELFF
TRBJ1-5	15	TRBV5-1	CASSPGTGPNQPQHF
TRBJ1-1	12	TRBV30	CAWSVQGVTAFF
TRBJ1-2	14	TRBV2	CASSRDRGVYGYTF
TRBJ2-3	15	TRBV5-1	CASSGVAGAADTQYF
TRBJ2-7	13	TRBV18	CASSPGGWVEQYF
TRBJ2-7	16	TRBV4-3	CASSEKTGGKLYEQYF
TRBJ1-4	15	TRBV7-2	CASSSQQGSNEKLFF
TRBJ1-2	15	TRBV11-2	CASSLAGTANYGYTF
TRBJ1-1	14	TRBV6-5	CASSAPGTDTEAFF
TRBJ2-1	15	TRBV29-1	CSAHGRGQVYNEQFF
TRBJ2-7	14	TRBV19	CASRTRQGTYEQYF
TRBJ2-7	14	TRBV5-4	CASSLAGGHDEQYF
TRBJ2-6	14	TRBV14	CASSQFAGANVLTF
TRBJ2-2	15	TRBV5-8	CASSRAAGPTGELFF
TRBJ1-1	14	TRBV7-2	CASRGQGLAAEAFF
TRBJ1-5	14	TRBV28	CASSLLQPNQPQHF
TRBJ2-7	12	TRBV6-6	CASSGTTGARTF
TRBJ2-1	16	TRBV6-9	CATPHLRGGRYNEQFF
TRBJ2-5	14	TRBV11-2	CASSQAGGLETQYF
TRBJ1-2	16	TRBV5-4	CASSGAWGRDNYGYTF
TRBJ2-7	15	TRBV5-1	CASSSRTSGPYEQYF
TRBJ1-2	15	TRBV7-2	CASSDTYRSTYGYTF
TRBJ2-6	18	TRBV10-3	CAIRPTGQGAPGANVLTF
TRBJ2-1	18	TRBV9	CASSVGGSRRGSYNEQFF
.	13	TRBV7-9	CASSRTGIGEQYF
TRBJ2-1	14	TRBV6-5	CASSYLGAGNEQFF
TRBJ1-1	14	TRBV30	CAWSEVRGWTEAFF
TRBJ2-1	15	TRBV10-3	CAISGGTRSYNEQFF
TRBJ2-1	15	TRBV25-1	CASSDPGPTYNEQFF
TRBJ1-5	16	TRBV30	CAWSPKRLSNNQPQHF